This T cell receptor beta chain was sequenced during a study of response to subunit inactivated influenza vaccine. Each CDR3 protein is one row after TCRdb ran MiXCR on the RT-PCR reads. The sample carries hundreds of thousands of distinct CDR3 sequences, about 15% recorded once. The V gene's germline CDR1 is LGHNA and CDR2 YSLEER. There are 14 residues in the CDR3. Unmatched junction bases numbered 3, after V lost 5 bases and J lost 2 bases. V and J are TRBV4-3 and TRBJ1-5; TRBD1 matches at 7 bases. This material consisted of PBMCs from blood, taken 14 to 15 days before vaccination. The clonotype originates from a man aged 45-60 years who received an inactivated influenza vaccine. CDR3 nucleotide sequence: TGCGCCAGCAGCGGGGACAGTGGCAATCAGCCCCAGCATTTT. Its translation is CASSGDSGNQPQHF.